This TCR beta chain originates from a study of OX40 agonist ivuxolimab in advanced cancers. Study background: Every 2 weeks, patients received ivuxolimab intravenously, dosed at 0.01 to 10 mg/kg. Antecedent anti-PD-1, anti-PD-L1 or anti-CTLA-4 therapy was permissible, with roughly 36% having received some.

Note on this clone: Antigen: not known.

Losses at the gene ends were 1 base for V and 8 bases for J; bases not matched to a gene: 7. CDR1 is SGDLS and CDR2 is YYNGEE in the germline V gene. The CDR3 extends over 15 amino acids. Libraries were prepared by immunoSEQ multiplex PCR; TCRdb keeps only in-frame clonotypes and omits some of them. The sample consists of some 70,000 clones, approximately 90% of them appearing once. General study points: At 0.1 to 3.0 mg/kg, clonal expansion of CD4+ and CD8+ blood T cells had occurred by week 6.

This chain connects TRBV9 to TRBJ1-4; 8 bases match TRBD1. The origin of this receptor is an adult with an advanced solid tumor such as melanoma, head and neck, liver or kidney cancer. The sample was CD4+ or CD8+ T cells sorted from blood, taken in a trial of the OX40 agonist ivuxolimab. The CDR3 DNA is TGTGCCAGCAGCGTATTGGGGACAGGAGTCGAAAAACTGTTTTTT. Its translation is CASSVLGTGVEKLFF.